This TCR beta chain was observed in a study of cytomegalovirus exposure and HLA in healthy donors. Turning to the study itself: Earlier results showed roughly 120 million unique TCR beta sequences derived from approximately 170 million T cells. HLA-typed donors were the source of about 85 million unique TCRs held in an early data release.

CDR3 length: 14 amino acids. V shed 5 bases, J shed 4 bases, and the junction held 5 bases outside the gene matches. Germline V gene lookup returns CDR1 SEHNR and CDR2 FQNEAQ (reference sequence). This PCR relied on a set of 60 Vbeta primers and 13 Jbeta primers. Study processing details: There were tens of millions of unique TCR beta chains by a later count, and about 11 million of them were shared. Clones were sequenced by immunoSEQ multiplex PCR, and TCRdb holds only the in-frame ones, with some missing. The D gene and trimming were derived from the DNA, and the V and J assignments and clone size from that table. The sample lists around 70,000 clones; roughly four fifths were seen once.

The TCR sequence derives from a male donor in good health and CMV-seropositive. The sample comprised PBMCs. The chain joins TRBV7-9 to TRBJ2-7; 10 nucleotides line up with TRBD1. The DNA of the CDR3 is TGTGCCAGCAGCCCGGGACAGGGGTTTTACGAGCAGTACTTC. As protein: CASSPGQGFYEQYF.